These 3 T cell receptor beta chains were sequenced from one sample in a study of control samples from healthy donors and cancer patients. Sequencing was performed with immunoSEQ multiplex PCR; in TCRdb, only in-frame clones are kept and a portion is missing. This sample has some 80,000 clones, with about nine tenths found just once. Input material: blood. Every receptor here comes from a man between 50 and 59 years old in good health.

The V gene is TRBV7-2, the J gene TRBJ2-7, with D perhaps TRBD1 (6 bases). Germline CDR1 SGHTA, CDR2 FQGNSA. Trimming removed 6 bases from V and 7 bases from J, with 16 bases in between. The CDR3 sequence is 13 residues long. CDR3 sequence: CASRLTGLKEQYF. CDR3 bases: TGTGCCAGCAGACTTACAGGGTTGAAAGAGCAGTACTTC.

This chain joins TRBV6-5 and TRBJ1-3; 7 positions match TRBD1. V shed 6 bases and J 3 bases; nucleotides not matched to a gene: 8. The CDR3 is 15 amino acids. The V gene's germline CDR1 is MNHEY and CDR2 SVGAGI. CDR3 coding DNA: TGTGCCAGCAGCAAAACAGGGGATGGTGGAAACACCATATATTTT. Amino acid sequence: CASSKTGDGGNTIYF.

The chain recombines TRBV12-3 or TRBV12-4 with TRBJ1-6, with D unresolved. The CDR3 consists of 12 residues. With 5 bases removed from V and 7 bases from J, the gap between germline ends came to 6 bases. CDR3 sequence: CASSLKNSPLHF. In DNA form, the CDR3 reads TGTGCCAGCAGTCTTAAAAATTCACCCCTCCACTTT.